This TCR beta chain was recorded in a study of PD-1 blockade in classical Hodgkin lymphoma (TCRdb year 2020). Some background on the complete study: Nivolumab dosing was 3 mg/kg intravenously every 2 weeks, continuing until either disease progression or unacceptable toxicity. The study used TCR beta sequencing and CyTOF to define a peripheral blood immune signature of response to PD-1 blockade in classical Hodgkin lymphoma.

Broader findings and caveats from the paper: By C4D1, a significant rise was seen in CD4+ TCR diversity but not in CD8+ TCR diversity (p=0.0027 vs p=0.16), and the rise was most apparent among complete responders (p=0.02). Diversity was lower in patients who began nivolumab less than 1 year after ASCT, so these patients were left out of later analyses to avoid confounding by immune reconstitution. Baseline TCR diversity was reported to be lower in newly diagnosed patients than in healthy donors, and even lower in relapsed/refractory patients. Trial patients achieving complete response had baseline diversity similar to newly diagnosed patients, whereas partial responders and progressors had significantly lower diversity. The study was restricted to a single clinical trial cohort, and the causes of repertoire differences, possibly disease activity or prior therapy, were left undefined.

In regard to this clone: The specificity of this receptor is unknown. Per-base qualities were not stored, and no clone one base away is much larger.

CDR1 and CDR2, per the germline V gene, are SGHTA and FQGNSA. Compared with germline, V lacks 5 bases and J lacks 7 bases; bases without a gene match: 7. From cysteine to phenylalanine, the CDR3 is 14 amino acids long. Only the CDR3 part of the read is kept: 42 bases, read in frame from the first base. The sample's time point label, decoded: cycle 1 day 1 (C1D1), immediately before nivolumab initiation. Every trial patient had relapsed after autologous stem cell transplantation, and cohorts A, B and C differed in prior brentuximab vedotin exposure. The trial cohort comprised some 60 patients with relapsed/refractory classical Hodgkin lymphoma whose best overall responses were complete response, partial response or progressive disease. In the multi-cohort phase II CheckMate 205 trial, trial patients received single-agent nivolumab. An independent review committee assessed best overall response by applying the 2007 International Working Group response criteria. Trial PBMCs were obtained immediately prior to nivolumab initiation (C1D1) and on therapy at cycle 2 day 1 and cycle 4 day 1. Peripheral blood was collected in 8 mL Vacutainer Cell Preparation Tubes, from which PBMCs were isolated by centrifugation and then cryopreserved.

Genomic DNA was isolated using the Qiagen DNeasy kit from unsorted PBMCs as well as from negatively selected CD4+ and CD8+ fractions. Amplification of TCR beta CDR3 regions was done by immunoSEQ multiplex PCR with primers that anneal to V and J segments. A synthetic immune receptor repertoire was used to minimize amplification bias, and any remaining bias was removed computationally after sequencing. The study's own analysis went as follows. Custom Python scripts were used to quantify repertoire diversity as the Shannon entropy index. Unsorted, CD4+ and CD8+ repertoires were analyzed separately, except for combined analyses in which CD4+ and CD8+ sequences were merged in silico. A clone was considered expanded if an increase in frequency of at least 2-fold after treatment relative to C1D1 was found, and a pseudocount of 0.5 was applied to clones undetected at baseline. Clones with 0 or 1 copy at C1D1 were classified as singleton clones, and clones with 2 or more copies were classified as non-singleton clones. Clones expanded in unsorted samples were labelled as CD4+, CD8+ or unknown by matching protein sequences in sorted samples from the same patient. Wilcoxon tests were applied to paired samples to test diversity changes from C1D1 to C4D1. The clones in this table, taken by TCRdb from immuneACCESS, are in-frame only. Not every clone is retained; where verified, under half of the shortfall comes from an unresolved V gene, and the cause of the rest is unknown. V and J calls and clone size are those listed in that table; D and trimming were worked out from the DNA. The sample profile shows almost 100,000 clones; 80% to 95% of them were found once. Of the sample, about 2.8% falls within the top ten clones.

This chain joins TRBV7-2 to TRBJ1-5, with 8 bases aligning to TRBD1. Sample: peripheral blood mononuclear cells (PBMCs), taken at baseline. The clonotype originates from a human donor with classical Hodgkin lymphoma. The CDR3 amino acid sequence is: CASSTQGATQPQHF. The nucleotide sequence is TGTGCCAGCAGCACCCAGGGGGCTACACAGCCCCAGCATTTT. Reference TRBV7-2 and TRBJ1-5 genes cover what lies past the CDR3, so the full variable domain is GAGVSQSPSNKVTEKGKDVELRCDPISGHTALYWYRQSLGQGLEFLIYFQGNSAPDKSGLPSDRFSAERTGGSVSTLTIQRTQQEDSAVYLCASSTQGATQPQHFGDGTRLSIL.